These 10 T cell receptor beta chains came from one sample sequenced in a study of blood T cell repertoires in COVID-19. Assay: immunoSEQ multiplex PCR; the TCRdb copy retains only in-frame clones and omits some. The data hold about 250,000 clones, with 85% to 95% observed a single time. Material for sequencing was PBMCs or T cells enriched from blood (not recorded which). The receptors stem from a woman younger than 35 who had recovered from COVID-19.

The gene calls are TRBV28 and TRBJ2-3; D gene uncertain. The CDR3 has 14 amino acids. The V gene lost 2 bases and the J gene lost 3 bases, with 9 bases spanning the gap. From germline, CDR1 is MDHEN and CDR2 SYDVKM. The CDR3 DNA sequence: TGTGCCAGCAGTTTAAACCTAGTTACAGATACGCAGTATTTT. Amino acid sequence: CASSLNLVTDTQYF.

This chain joins TRBV19 and TRBJ2-5; the match to TRBD2 covers 7 bases. With 3 bases clipped from V and 5 bases from J, the junction kept 9 bases outside the gene matches. This CDR3 has 15 residues. Germline V gene lookup returns CDR1 LNHDA and CDR2 SQIVND (reference sequence). The CDR3: CASSISGGSVETQYF. The CDR3 DNA sequence: TGTGCCAGTAGTATCTCCGGCGGGAGTGTTGAGACCCAGTACTTC. Variable domain in full (rest from reference TRBV19 and TRBJ2-5): DGGITQSPKYLFRKEGQNVTLSCEQNLNHDAMYWYRQDPGQGLRLIYYSQIVNDFQKGDIAEGYSVSREKKESFPLTVTSAQKNPTAFYLCASSISGGSVETQYFGPGTRLLVL.

CDR3 DNA sequence: TGTGCCAGCAGTGAGACAGGGTCGGGTGGCTACACCTTC. This gives the protein CASSETGSGGYTF. The chain joins TRBV6-1 to TRBJ1-2; 7 bases are a match to TRBD1. This CDR3 spans 13 amino acids. Germline V lookup: CDR1 MNHNS, CDR2 SASEGT. V trimming: 3 bases; J trimming: 7 bases; junction bases outside the gene matches: 5.

This clone was detected once. The CDR3 DNA sequence: TGTGCCAGCAGCCGAACCGAGGCCTATGGCTACACCTTC. It is translated as CASSRTEAYGYTF. This chain links TRBV6-5 with TRBJ1-2; no definite D call. This CDR3 is 13 amino acids long. CDR1 and CDR2 from the germline V gene are MNHEY and SVGAGI. The germline V and J ends were trimmed by 6 bases and 4 bases, with 12 bases remaining between them.

A word on this clone: The same CDR3 can be traced to other DNA sequences in this sample. V gene TRBV28 combines with J gene TRBJ1-5; D gene ambiguous. The CDR3 spans 12 residues. V lost 6 bases to trimming and J lost 4 bases, with 7 bases between them. Germline-derived CDR1 and CDR2 are MDHEN and SYDVKM. In nucleotides, the CDR3 is TGTGCCAGCAGCCTTCTTAATCAGCCCCAGCATTTT. Translating it yields CASSLLNQPQHF.

The genes are TRBV3-1 (or the pseudogene TRBV3-2) and TRBJ1-2, with D possibly matching TRBD1 (6 bases). The CDR3 is made up of 18 amino acids. V lost 2 bases to trimming and J lost 0 bases, with 19 bases between them. Germline V gene lookup returns CDR1 LGHDT and CDR2 YNNKEL (reference sequence). CDR3 nucleotides: TGTGCCAGCAGCCAACCCCCGGGCGGGGGGCGCGCTAACTATGGCTACACCTTC. Protein product: CASSQPPGGGRANYGYTF.

V is TRBV27 and J is TRBJ1-1; no clear D. The CDR3 covers 15 residues. Between the trimmed V and J ends, which lost 5 bases and 1 base, there was a span of 14 bases. Per germline, CDR1 MNHEY and CDR2 SMNVEV (reference sequence). The CDR3 DNA reads TGTGCCAGCAGTCGGGGAACTGGAGGGAACACTGAAGCTTTCTTT. Residues: CASSRGTGGNTEAFF.

The rearrangement links TRBV11-3 to TRBJ2-4, with 8 bases matching TRBD2. The CDR3 length is 15 residues. With 5 bases clipped from V and 2 bases from J, the junction kept 5 bases outside the gene matches. Germline V gene data show CDR1 as SGHNT and CDR2 as YENEEA. The CDR3 loop reads CASSRGGRSKNIQYF. As DNA, the CDR3 is TGTGCCAGCAGCCGCGGGGGGCGATCCAAAAACATTCAGTACTTC.

This chain joins TRBV7-3 and TRBJ2-3, with a weak D call TRBD2 (6 bases). The germline gives CDR1 SGHTA, CDR2 FQGTGA. The CDR3 consists of 15 residues. V lost 5 bases and J 2 bases, leaving 14 bases between the germline ends. The CDR3 bases are TGTGCCAGCAGCCCCCTAGCGCTGTCCACAGATACGCAGTATTTT. Amino acids: CASSPLALSTDTQYF. Full variable domain (missing parts from reference TRBV7-3 and TRBJ2-3): GAGVSQTPSNKVTEKGKYVELRCDPISGHTALYWYRQSLGQGPEFLIYFQGTGAADDSGLPNDRFFAVRPEGSVSTLKIQRTERGDSAVYLCASSPLALSTDTQYFGPGTRLTVL.

The V call is TRBV3-1 (or the pseudogene TRBV3-2), the J call TRBJ2-5; 7 bases align to TRBD2. There are 16 residues in the CDR3. Germline V gene sequence: CDR1 LGHDT, CDR2 YNNKEL (reference sequence). Trimming cost V 4 bases and J 4 bases; bases outside gene matches: 12. CDR3 in DNA: TGTGCCAGCAGCCCGGGAATCGCAGGGAGGGGAGAGACCCAGTACTTC. It is translated as CASSPGIAGRGETQYF.